This entry describes one T cell receptor (beta chain). The sample is drawn from a study of control samples from healthy donors and cancer patients. The data were produced by immunoSEQ multiplex PCR, yet TCRdb's version contains in-frame clones alone and is incomplete. The sample records roughly 100,000 clones, approximately 90% being singletons. Deletions cut 4 bases from V and 5 bases from J, with 15 bases between. CDR3 length: 14 residues. Germline CDR1 and CDR2: SGHRS and YFSETQ. This chain joins TRBV5-1 and TRBJ1-2; D is unresolved. The TCR sequence derives from a man aged 55 to 70 with lung cancer. The material sequenced was PBMCs. The chain's CDR3 is CASSLAPVDYGYTF. The CDR3 DNA is TGCGCCAGCAGCCTTGCCCCAGTGGATTATGGCTACACCTTC.